This TCR beta chain derives from a study of Graves' ophthalmopathy and Graves' hyperthyroidism. Study conclusions and caveats: Most expanded thyroid clonotypes above 0.001 frequency also appeared in blood. Between ophthalmopathy and stable hyperthyroidism, a 13-signature model drew a separation with 85% to 90% sensitivity and around 80% specificity.

V lost 4 bases and J 1 base, leaving 19 bases between the germline ends. The CDR3 is made up of 17 amino acids. Amplified material comprised TCR beta CDR3 regions derived from RNA transcripts. HTBI primers served in a first-round RT-PCR, which a second-round multiplex PCR followed. Each CDR3 protein is one row after TCRdb ran MiXCR on the multiplex PCR reads. This table holds about 370,000 distinct CDR3 sequences, 15% to 20% found once. As regards this clonotype: The antigen remains undetermined.

The receptor's source is an adult woman with stable Graves' hyperthyroidism. The source material was peripheral blood. This chain joins TRBV12-3 or TRBV12-4 and TRBJ2-5; tentative D call: TRBD2 (5 bases). CDR3 coding DNA: TGTGCCAGCAGTTCGACTCGGGATAGCCAGACCCAAGAGACCCAGTACTTC. It yields the protein CASSSTRDSQTQETQYF.